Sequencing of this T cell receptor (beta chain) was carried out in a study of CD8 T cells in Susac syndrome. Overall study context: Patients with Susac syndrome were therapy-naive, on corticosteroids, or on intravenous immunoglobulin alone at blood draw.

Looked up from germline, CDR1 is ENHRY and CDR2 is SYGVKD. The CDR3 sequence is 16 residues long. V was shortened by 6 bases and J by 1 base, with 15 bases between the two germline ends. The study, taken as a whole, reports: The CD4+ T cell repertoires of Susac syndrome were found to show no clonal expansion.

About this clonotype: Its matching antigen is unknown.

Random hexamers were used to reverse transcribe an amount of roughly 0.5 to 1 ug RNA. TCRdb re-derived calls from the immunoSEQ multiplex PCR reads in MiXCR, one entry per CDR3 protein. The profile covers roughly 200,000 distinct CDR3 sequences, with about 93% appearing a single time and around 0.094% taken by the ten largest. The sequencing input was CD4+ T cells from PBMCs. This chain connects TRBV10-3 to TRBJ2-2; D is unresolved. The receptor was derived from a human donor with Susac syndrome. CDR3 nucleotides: TGTGCCATCAGAGACCCCCTGGAGCGGAACACCGGGGAGCTGTTTTTT. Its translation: CAIRDPLERNTGELFF.